The clone carrying this TCR beta chain was counted a few times. Antigen: not known. This record comes from a study of cytomegalovirus exposure and HLA in healthy donors. Study conclusions and caveats: A link between a missense DCLRE1C variant and TCR beta V- and J-gene trimming emerged from a later analysis. The listing of 150 to 200 TCR beta chains classed them as cytomegalovirus-associated. For most subjects, TCR beta sequences were reported to predict HLA-A and HLA-B alleles with accuracy.

CDR1 is SGHTS, CDR2 YDEGEE, per germline. The CDR3 contains 15 residues. Trimming cost V 4 bases and J 2 bases, with 16 bases left between them. It was with 60 Vbeta and 13 Jbeta primers that the PCR ran. Data came from immunoSEQ multiplex PCR; TCRdb stores just in-frame clones and leaves some out. The sample yields about 170,000 clones, about 65% seen once. The TCR comes from a man aged 40-49 years in good health and CMV-seropositive. Material: PBMCs. This chain uses TRBV5-8 with TRBJ2-7, with D maybe TRBD2 (5 bases). The CDR3 DNA is TGTGCCAGCAGCCCACGTGGCGGGCAGGCCTACGAGCAGTACTTC. This translates into CASSPRGGQAYEQYF. Combining the CDR3 with reference TRBV5-8 and TRBJ2-7 gives the whole variable domain EAGVTQSPTHLIKTRGQQATLRCSPISGHTSVYWYQQALGLGLQFLLWYDEGEERNRGNFPPRFSGRQFPNYSSELNVNALELEDSALYLCASSPRGGQAYEQYFGPGTRLTVT.